This T cell receptor (beta chain) was profiled in a study of cytomegalovirus exposure and HLA in healthy donors. Between the trimmed V and J ends, which lost 4 bases and 2 bases, there was a span of 8 bases. The CDR3 extends over 13 amino acids. The germline V gene has CDR1 LNHDA and CDR2 SQIVND (reference sequence). The PCR ran on 60 Vbeta and 13 Jbeta primers. Here immunoSEQ multiplex PCR was the method, and the copy in TCRdb shows in-frame clones only, minus some. Among 74,000 or so clones listed, about 78% were seen once. Specimen: PBMCs. The receptor's source is a male donor in good health and CMV-seropositive. This chain uses TRBV19 with TRBJ1-1; D remains unclear. CDR3 region: CASSTPPNTEAFF. The CDR3 DNA sequence: TGTGCCAGTAGTACCCCTCCCAACACTGAAGCTTTCTTT.